This T cell receptor beta chain was recorded in a study of T cells in Graves' hyperthyroidism and ophthalmopathy. On the study more broadly: Specimen type is peripheral blood, collected at initial diagnosis prior to any treatment. Study findings and constraints: The blood repertoire included most of the expanded thyroid clonotypes above 0.001.

RNA transcripts were the template for amplifying TCR beta CDR3 regions. An initial round of RT-PCR targeting the TCR CDR3 relied on the HTBI primer set. MiXCR was run by TCRdb on the multiplex PCR reads, yielding one entry per CDR3 protein. The sample holds some 560,000 distinct CDR3 sequences, about 15% seen once. This CDR3 has 18 residues. Germline-derived CDR1 and CDR2 are LGHDT and YNNKEL (reference sequence). Losses at the gene ends were 4 bases for V and 2 bases for J; bases not matched to a gene: 9. This clonotype has a count of ten or more. Its antigen is not known. Exclusion criteria comprised uncontrolled infection, other autoimmune disease, pregnancy or lactation. For the diagnoses, clinical symptoms, serum thyroxine and TRAb, thyroid ultrasound and orbital computed tomography were used.

Sequencing was done on a sample of blood. This clonotype was sampled from a woman in her twenties or thirties with Graves' hyperthyroidism. This chain uses TRBV3-1 with TRBJ1-6, with 9 nucleotides matching TRBD1. The CDR3 protein is CASSRTRTGATYNSPLHF. The CDR3 nucleotides are TGTGCCAGCAGCCGAACTAGGACAGGGGCGACCTATAATTCACCCCTCCACTTT.